This T cell receptor (beta chain) comes out of a study of cytomegalovirus exposure and HLA in healthy donors. General study points: Donor immune exposure was known only as CMV serostatus. Donors were assumed by presence/absence analyses to have roughly uniform sequencing depth. Researchers reported in a later analysis that a missense DCLRE1C variant was tied to TCR beta V- and J-gene trimming.

CDR1 and CDR2 (germline): SGHRS, YFSETQ. The junction had 9 bases not matched to a gene; V was cut back by 6 bases and J by 0 bases. This CDR3 is built from 17 residues. Amplification used 60 Vbeta primers and 13 Jbeta primers. Sequenced by immunoSEQ multiplex PCR; TCRdb stores in-frame clones only, minus some. This table holds more than 95,000 clones, 75% to 90% found once. This clone was seen a single time. Its specificity is unknown. This chain connects TRBV5-1 to TRBJ2-1, with 10 positions matching TRBD2. The specimen sequenced was PBMCs. The clonotype originates from a man in his thirties or forties in good health and CMV-seropositive. The CDR3 nucleotides are TGCGCCAGCAAGCGCCTCGGACTAGCGGACTCCTACAATGAGCAGTTCTTC. Translating gives CASKRLGLADSYNEQFF. The full variable domain, its missing parts supplied by reference TRBV5-1 and TRBJ2-1, is KAGVTQTPRYLIKTRGQQVTLSCSPISGHRSVSWYQQTPGQGLQFLFEYFSETQRNKGNFPGRFSGRQFSNSRSEMNVSTLELGDSALYLCASKRLGLADSYNEQFFGPGTRLTVL.